Listed here are 4 T cell receptor beta chains from one sample, sequenced in a study of monozygotic twins with inflammatory bowel disease. TCRdb reprocessed the 5' RACE reads; each CDR3 protein has one entry and no DNA is given. The table gives around 190,000 distinct CDR3 sequences; the top ten clones make up around 1.5% of it. Specimen: blood. These receptors originate from a human donor with ulcerative colitis or Crohn's disease, or a healthy co-twin of an affected twin (not recorded which).

The gene calls are TRBV20-1 and TRBJ2-5; TCRdb designates TRBD2, a call that cannot be tested without DNA. This CDR3 has 15 amino acids. The germline V gene encodes CDR1 DFQATT and CDR2 SNEGSKA (reference sequence). CDR3 residues: CSARDSRPSRETQYF.

The chain has TRBV7-2 and TRBJ1-2; the TRBD1 assignment by TCRdb is unverifiable without DNA. This CDR3 is 15 amino acids long. Germline values: CDR1 SGHTA, CDR2 FQGNSA. The CDR3 spells CASSLRDSSSYGYTF.

This sequence joins TRBV10-3 and TRBJ2-7; the TRBD1 assignment by TCRdb is unverifiable without DNA. The CDR3 contains 12 residues. Germline V lookup: CDR1 ENHRY, CDR2 SYGVKD. CDR3 sequence: CAIRDRDHEQYF.

The V call is TRBV7-9, the J call TRBJ2-2. There are 14 residues in the CDR3. Germline V gene data show CDR1 as SEHNR and CDR2 as FQNEAQ (reference sequence). The CDR3 spells CASSLTRNTGELFF. The complete variable domain, with remaining parts taken from reference TRBV7-9 and TRBJ2-2, reads DTGVSQNPRHKITKRGQNVTFRCDPISEHNRLYWYRQTLGQGPEFLTYFQNEAQLEKSRLLSDRFSAERPKGSFSTLEIQRTEQGDSAMYLCASSLTRNTGELFFGEGSRLTVL.